The source of this T cell receptor beta chain is a study of neurological immune-mediated disorders. This clonotype has ten or more counts. What it binds is unknown. Regarding the study as a whole: HTLV-1-associated myelopathy had the most TCR clonal expansion, while multiple sclerosis had the least, a level that fell below healthy controls. Private repertoires in all groups were suggested by the finding that expanded clones across subjects shared no CDR3 amino acid sequences.

Sorted libraries were made with around 1 million CD4+ or CD8+ T cells. The method for making cDNA was 5'RACE, and it used 10-nucleotide random UMIs. TCRdb used MiXCR to reprocess the 5' RACE reads, holding one entry per CDR3 protein. The sample records more than 35,000 distinct CDR3 sequences, roughly 6.3% being singletons. The receptor comes from a woman between 40 and 55 years old in good health. Material for sequencing was CD4+ T cells from blood.

The DNA of the CDR3 is TGTGCCAGCAGCTTGGAAAGGTCGACCCCCACCTACAATGAGCAGTTCTTC. Its protein product is CASSLERSTPTYNEQFF. The chain links TRBV5-6 to TRBJ2-1; D uncertain. V lost 0 bases to trimming and J lost 2 bases, with 15 bases between them. Germline-derived CDR1 and CDR2 are SGHDT and YYEEEE. The CDR3 spans 17 residues.